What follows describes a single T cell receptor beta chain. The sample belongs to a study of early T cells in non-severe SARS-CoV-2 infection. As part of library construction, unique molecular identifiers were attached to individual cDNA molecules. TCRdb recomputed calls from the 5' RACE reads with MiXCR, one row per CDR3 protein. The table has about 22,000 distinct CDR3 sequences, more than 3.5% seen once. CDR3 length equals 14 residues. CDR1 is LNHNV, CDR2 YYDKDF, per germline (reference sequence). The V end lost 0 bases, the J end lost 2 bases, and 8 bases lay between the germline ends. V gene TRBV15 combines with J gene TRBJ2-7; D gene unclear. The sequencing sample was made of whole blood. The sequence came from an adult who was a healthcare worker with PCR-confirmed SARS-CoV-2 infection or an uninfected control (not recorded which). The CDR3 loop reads CATSREWGTYEQYF. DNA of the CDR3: TGTGCCACCAGCAGAGAGTGGGGTACCTACGAGCAGTACTTC. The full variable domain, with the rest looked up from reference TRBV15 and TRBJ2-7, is DAMVIQNPRYQVTQFGKPVTLSCSQTLNHNVMYWYQQKSSQAPKLLFHYYDKDFNNEADTPDNFQSRRPNTSFCFLDIRSPGLGDTAMYLCATSREWGTYEQYFGPGTRLTVT.